This entry lists 24 T cell receptor beta chains sequenced from one sample in a study of tumor-infiltrating lymphocytes in primary liver carcinoma. Taking about 17-32 mg of unsorted bulk tissue, the authors co-extracted RNA and DNA. Priming with a constant-region primer yielded TCR beta cDNA from roughly 500 ng total RNA. Researchers made the TCR beta libraries by running three nested multiplex PCR rounds with slightly modified ARM-PCR. The first two PCR rounds used TRBV1-TRBV30 forward primers with a C-beta reverse primer, 10 to 11 cycles each. In TCRdb, the multiplex PCR reads were re-called with MiXCR into one record per CDR3 protein. The sample lists 80,000 or so distinct CDR3 sequences, around 75% occurring once. Sequencing was done on a sample of liver tumor tissue from sampling region 4. The subset: tumor region T4, right-lateral pole. The receptor set was obtained from a woman aged 55-69 years with primary liver carcinoma and hepatitis B virus infection.

This clonotype appeared a few times. Relative to the germline gene, one junction end is altered; a read error may explain this. The chain is built from TRBV5-1 and TRBJ2-7; 9 bases agree with TRBD1. This CDR3 has 16 residues. Germline V gene lookup returns CDR1 SGHRS and CDR2 YFSETQ. Here the CDR3 reads CASGLDGQGLAYEQYF. CDR3 bases: TGCGCCAGCGGCTTGGATGGACAGGGGTTGGCCTACGAGCAGTACTTC.

Only a few counts were recorded for this clonotype. J is TRBJ2-2 and V is TRBV28; 9 positions match TRBD1. The CDR3 contains 16 residues. Germline V gene data show CDR1 as MDHEN and CDR2 as SYDVKM. The ends lost 3 bases at V and 0 bases at J; junction bases unmatched: 2. The CDR3 nucleotides read TGTGCCAGCAGTTTCGGGACAGGGTCGAACACCGGGGAGCTGTTTTTT. This sequence encodes CASSFGTGSNTGELFF.

This clonotype has at least ten counts. V usage is TRBV28 and J usage is TRBJ2-7, with D hard to call. The CDR3 has 14 amino acids. Per the germline V gene, CDR1 is MDHEN and CDR2 is SYDVKM. V was cut by 4 bases and J by 0 bases, with 10 bases left in between. The CDR3 protein is CASSYLQSSYEQYF. In nucleotides, the CDR3 is TGTGCCAGCAGTTATCTACAGTCCTCCTACGAGCAGTACTTC.

To note about this clonotype: It may be a read error: a sequence one base away is much more abundant. The chain has TRBV5-1 and TRBJ2-1; TRBD2 might be the D (6 bases). This CDR3 has 16 residues. V lost 3 bases, J lost 3 bases, and 16 bases lay in between. Germline CDR1 SGHRS, CDR2 YFSETQ. CDR3 in DNA: TGCGCCAGCAGCTCGGTTGGGGACTGGAACTACAATGAGCAGTTCTTC. This translates into CASSSVGDWNYNEQFF.

As concerns this clonotype: Likely a read error: the CDR3 ends without its conserved phenylalanine or tryptophan. The J gene is TRBJ2-1, the V gene TRBV2, with D possibly called TRBD1 or TRBD2 (6 bases each). Germline values: CDR1 SNHLY, CDR2 FYNNEI. CDR3 size: 13 residues. Trimming took off 2 bases at V and 9 bases at J, with 11 bases between the two ends. The CDR3 DNA sequence: TGTGCCAGCAGTGAAAACGGGGGCACTGAGCAGTTCTTA. It is translated as CASSENGGTEQFL.

Regarding this clonotype: The conserved phenylalanine or tryptophan normally closing the CDR3 is absent here, so this likely arose from a read error. The V and J genes are TRBV11-3 and TRBJ2-7; TRBD2 aligns across 7 bases. With V trimmed by 0 bases and J by 2 bases, 13 bases remained unmatched. Germline-derived CDR1 and CDR2 are SGHNT and YENEEA. CDR3 length equals 18 residues. CDR3 protein: CASSLETSRTPGTYEQYL. DNA for the CDR3: TGTGCCAGCAGCTTAGAGACTAGCAGAACCCCTGGGACCTACGAGCAGTACTTA.

J is TRBJ2-1 and V is TRBV6-2 or TRBV6-3, with D hard to call. CDR1 and CDR2 (germline): MNHEY, SVGEGT. This CDR3 is built from 13 residues. Here the CDR3 DNA reads TGTGTCAGTAGGGTGACTGCGAACAATGAGCAGTTCTTC. This translates into CVSRVTANNEQFF.

With respect to this clonotype: The junction and the germline gene differ at one end; a read error may be behind it. The chain combines TRBV6-2 or TRBV6-3 with TRBJ2-6; D is ambiguous. The germline V gene has CDR1 MNHEY and CDR2 SVGEGT. The CDR3 consists of 15 residues. The CDR3 is CDSAPRSSGANVLTF. The CDR3 coding sequence is TGTGACAGCGCCCCGAGGAGCTCTGGGGCCAACGTCCTGACTTTC.

The chain joins TRBV29-1 to TRBJ2-1, with TRBD2 identical over 10 bases. The V segment lost 6 bases and the J segment 9 bases; nucleotides outside the gene matches: 20. CDR3 length equals 17 residues. CDR1 SQVTM and CDR2 ANQGSEA come from the germline V gene. The CDR3 here is CSVTRGPAGGSMVEQFF. The CDR3 nucleotides read TGCAGCGTCACCAGGGGGCCAGCGGGAGGGTCCATGGTTGAGCAGTTCTTC.

Concerning this clonotype itself: The junction and the germline gene differ at one end; a read error may be behind it. This sequence joins TRBV4-1 and TRBJ2-1, with a possible D match to TRBD2 (5 bases). Germline CDR1 is MGHRA and CDR2 is YSYEKL. This CDR3 region has 15 residues. CDR3 nucleotides: TGCGCCAGCAGTCAAGTCGAGGGCTCCTACAATGAGCAGTTCTTC. Translated, it gives CASSQVEGSYNEQFF.

Concerning this clonotype: The final CDR3 position lacks the conserved phenylalanine or tryptophan, pointing to a likely read error. The limits of the CDR3 on the DNA are not certain, so only TCRdb's listed CDR3 is given. The genes are TRBV6-1 and TRBJ1-3. The CDR3 comprises 12 residues, both ends counted. Germline V lookup: CDR1 MNHNS, CDR2 SASEGT. The CDR3 protein is CASSERGNTVYL.

The sample holds one count of this clonotype. Given the absence of the conserved phenylalanine or tryptophan at the CDR3 end, a read error is likely. The limits of the CDR3 on the DNA are not certain, so only TCRdb's listed CDR3 is given. Here the CDR3 reads CASSIRQRAGESHI. This chain links TRBV11-1 with TRBJ2-3; the table's TRBD2 call for D was not verified on the DNA. Germline loops: CDR1 SGHAT, CDR2 FQDESV (reference sequence). With termini counted, the CDR3 has 14 amino acids.

With respect to this clonotype: Relative to the germline gene, one junction end is altered; a read error may explain this. This chain joins TRBV5-1 and TRBJ2-1, with D unresolved. CDR1 is SGHRS, CDR2 YFSETQ, per germline. The CDR3 is made up of 15 amino acids. CDR3 nucleotide sequence: TGCACCAGCAGACCCTGGGGTAATCTTTACAATGAGCAGTTCTTC. Its translation: CTSRPWGNLYNEQFF.

The chain is built from TRBV2 and TRBJ1-5, with D perhaps TRBD1 (6 bases). Germline CDR1 is SNHLY and CDR2 is FYNNEI. There are 15 residues in the CDR3. Trimming shortened V by 3 bases and J by 1 base, and 10 bases separated the two germline ends. The CDR3 DNA is TGTGCCAGCAGTGACCAGGGGCGAAGCAATCAGCCCCAGCATTTT. The encoded protein is CASSDQGRSNQPQHF.

A remark on this clonotype: One junction end does not reproduce the germline sequence, and a read error may be involved. This chain connects TRBV9 to TRBJ2-1; 7 nucleotides match TRBD2. This CDR3 is built from 13 residues. In germline, CDR1 is SGDLS, CDR2 YYNGEE. The CDR3 spells CASSVLADNEQLF. The CDR3 nucleotides read TGTGCCAGCAGCGTCCTAGCGGACAATGAGCAGCTCTTC.

The chain recombines TRBV6-5 with TRBJ2-7; the D is unclear. Trimming left V 5 bases short and J 0 bases short, with 11 bases between. The CDR3 runs 14 residues. Germline V gene data show CDR1 as MNHEY and CDR2 as SVGAGI. Written as DNA, the CDR3 is TGTGCCAGCAGTACCACTCCACCCTCCTACGAGCAGTACTTC. The encoded protein is CASSTTPPSYEQYF.

As regards this clonotype: A junction end diverges from the germline sequence, so it may reflect a read error. The genes are TRBV5-5 and TRBJ2-7; possible D gene TRBD2, 6 bases. This CDR3 has 18 amino acids. Germline assignment: CDR1 SGHKS and CDR2 YYEKEE (reference sequence). CDR3 coding DNA: TGTGCCAGCAGCCCCAGAGGGACCGGAGGGGACCGCTCCTACGAGCATTACTTC. Translating it yields CASSPRGTGGDRSYEHYF.

This clonotype came up many times. The rearrangement links TRBV28 to TRBJ2-1; TRBD1 matches at 8 bases. This CDR3 has 16 residues. Germline loops: CDR1 MDHEN, CDR2 SYDVKM. With 6 bases clipped from V and 4 bases from J, the junction kept 11 bases outside the gene matches. DNA for the CDR3: TGTGCCAGCAGATTGTCCGGGACAGGCCTTTACAATGAGCAGTTCTTC. Translation: CASRLSGTGLYNEQFF.

This clonotype has just a few counts. The chain carries TRBV6-4 and TRBJ2-1, with 8 nucleotides matching TRBD2. The CDR3 loop spans 16 amino acids. Germline V gene data show CDR1 as MRHNA and CDR2 as SNTAGT. V was clipped by 3 bases and J by 6 bases; unmatched bases: 10. As DNA, the CDR3 is TGTGCCAGCAGTGAGGGGGGACTAGATATCCCCAATGAGCAGTTCTTC. This encodes CASSEGGLDIPNEQFF.

This clonotype was recorded at least ten times. CDR3 amino acids: CASTPYNSPLHF. The CDR3 DNA is TGTGCCAGCACCCCCTATAATTCACCCCTCCACTTT. The chain couples TRBV28 to TRBJ1-6; D is unclear. Germline V gene sequence: CDR1 MDHEN, CDR2 SYDVKM. The CDR3 is 12 amino acids. V was shortened by 7 bases and J by 2 bases, with 3 bases between the two germline ends.

Concerning this clonotype itself: The germline gene is not matched at one end of the junction; a read error may be the cause. The V and J genes are TRBV5-6 and TRBJ1-5; D uncertain. CDR1 SGHDT and CDR2 YYEEEE come from the germline V gene. The length of the CDR3 is 14 residues. The CDR3 region has the DNA TGTGCCAGGAGCTGGGGAGGTGGCTTACAGCCCCAGCATTTT. This gives the protein CARSWGGGLQPQHF.

The CDR3 DNA reads TGTGCCAGCAGCCTAAGCAGGGCAAGCACAGATACGCAGTATTTT. This translates into CASSLSRASTDTQYF. This chain connects TRBV7-2 to TRBJ2-3; TRBD1 is a possible D gene (5 bases). Germline values: CDR1 SGHTA, CDR2 FQGNSA. Trimming stripped 5 bases from V and 0 bases from J, with 12 bases between. The CDR3 covers 15 residues.

The rearrangement uses TRBV11-2 and TRBJ2-7; possibly TRBD2 for D (7 bases). The CDR3 length is 15 residues. Trimming removed 10 bases at V and 9 bases at J, with 28 bases between. CDR1 and CDR2 from the germline V gene are SGHAT and FQNNGV. CDR3 DNA sequence: TGTGCCAACAGTTTAGAGAGGGGGGGTCTAGCGATGCAGTACTTC. Translated: CANSLERGGLAMQYF.

With regard to this clonotype: A read error is possible here, since a much larger clone lies one base away. This chain uses TRBV28 with TRBJ2-3, with TRBD2 matching 7 bases. Germline values: CDR1 MDHEN, CDR2 SYDVKM. The CDR3 totals 16 residues. The CDR3 loop reads CAGSDRGGRTTDTQYF. The CDR3 DNA reads TGTGCCGGCAGTGACCGCGGGGGTCGGACCACAGATACGCAGTATTTT. Looking up the rest from reference TRBV28 and TRBJ2-3 gives the full variable domain: DVKVTQSSRYLVKRTGEKVFLECVQDMDHENMFWYRQDPGLGLRLIYFSYDVKMKEKGDIPEGYSVSREKKERFSLILESASTNQTSMYLCAGSDRGGRTTDTQYFGPGTRLTVL.